The clone carrying this TCR beta chain was detected only once. Its specificity is not known. This sample was included in a study of radiation and T cells in renal cell carcinoma. Germline assignment: CDR1 SGDLS and CDR2 YYNGEE. The CDR3 loop spans 15 amino acids. Trimming took 0 bases from V and 6 from J; bases not matched to a gene: 8. Time point: blood 2 weeks post-SBRT. Described treatment: 15 Gy SBRT to primary tumor, nephrectomy 4 weeks later. Serial blood draws occurred at baseline and 2 and 4 weeks post-SBRT. The patient's renal cell carcinoma had clear cell pathology. Study conclusions and caveats: Baseline intratumoral clonotype presence is unknown without pretreatment biopsies. Top tumor clonotypes rose in blood 2 weeks post-radiation, then contracted.

Assay: immunoSEQ multiplex PCR; the TCRdb copy retains only in-frame clones and omits some. This sample has some 120,000 clones, with 88% found just once. The receptor was isolated from a woman between 70 and 85 years old with renal cell carcinoma. The specimen comprised blood, sampled from a patient whose treatment included radiotherapy and nephrectomy. The rearrangement joins TRBV9 to TRBJ1-1; the match to TRBD1 covers 7 bases. For the CDR3, the DNA is TGTGCCAGCAGCGTAGTGCCAGGGGGAATGGCTGAAGCTTTCTTT. Translated: CASSVVPGGMAEAFF.